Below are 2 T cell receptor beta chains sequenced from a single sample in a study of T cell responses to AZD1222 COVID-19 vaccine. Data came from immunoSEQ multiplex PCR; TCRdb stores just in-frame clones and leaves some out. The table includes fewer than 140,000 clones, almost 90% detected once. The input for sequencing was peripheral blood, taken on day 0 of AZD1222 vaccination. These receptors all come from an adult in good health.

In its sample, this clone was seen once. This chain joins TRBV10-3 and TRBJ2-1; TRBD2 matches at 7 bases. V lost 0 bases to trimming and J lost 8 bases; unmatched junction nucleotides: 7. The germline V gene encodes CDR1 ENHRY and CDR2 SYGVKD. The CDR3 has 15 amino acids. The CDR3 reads CAISESGGSIDEQFF. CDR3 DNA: TGTGCCATCAGTGAGTCTGGCGGGAGCATCGATGAGCAGTTCTTC.

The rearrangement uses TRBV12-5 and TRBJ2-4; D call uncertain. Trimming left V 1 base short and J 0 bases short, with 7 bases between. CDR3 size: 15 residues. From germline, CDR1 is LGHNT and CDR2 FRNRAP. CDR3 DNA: TGTGCTAGTGGTTTGGACCTGGCAGCCAAAAACATTCAGTACTTC. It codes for CASGLDLAAKNIQYF.